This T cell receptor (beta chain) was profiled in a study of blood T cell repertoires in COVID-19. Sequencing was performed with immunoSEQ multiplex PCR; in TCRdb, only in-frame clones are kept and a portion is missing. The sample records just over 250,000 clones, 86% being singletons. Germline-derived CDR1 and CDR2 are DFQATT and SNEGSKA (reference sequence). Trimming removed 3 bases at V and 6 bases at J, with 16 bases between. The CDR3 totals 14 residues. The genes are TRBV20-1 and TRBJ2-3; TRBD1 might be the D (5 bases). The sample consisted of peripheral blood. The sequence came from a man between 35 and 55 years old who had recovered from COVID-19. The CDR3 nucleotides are TGCAGTGCTAGTACGTGGGGCCAATTCGATACGCAGTATTTT. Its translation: CSASTWGQFDTQYF.